A single sample is the source of the 22 T cell receptor beta chains below, sequenced in a study of blood T cell repertoires in COVID-19. Measured with immunoSEQ multiplex PCR; TCRdb has only the in-frame clones, and not every one. The sample consists of 25,000 to 35,000 clones, nearly 80% of them appearing once. Sequencing input: peripheral blood. The receptor source for this set is an elderly man with acute or convalescent COVID-19.

The rearrangement uses TRBV5-1 and TRBJ1-5, with D possibly being TRBD1 (6 bases). The CDR3 sequence is 13 residues long. With 3 bases removed from V and 5 bases from J, the gap between germline ends came to 9 bases. Germline V CDR1 and CDR2: SGHRS, YFSETQ. The CDR3 protein is CASSCPGDQPQHF. The CDR3 DNA reads TGCGCCAGCAGCTGTCCAGGGGATCAGCCCCAGCATTTT.

This chain joins TRBV6-4 and TRBJ2-5, with TRBD2 identical over 12 bases. This CDR3 is 13 amino acids long. The V segment lost 6 bases and the J segment 5 bases; nucleotides outside the gene matches: 1. The germline gives CDR1 MRHNA, CDR2 SNTAGT. For the CDR3, the DNA is TGTGCCAGCAGCGGGACTAGCGGGGAGACCCAGTACTTC. Protein product: CASSGTSGETQYF.

This chain links TRBV7-2 with TRBJ1-5; TRBD1 agrees at 7 bases. Germline V gives CDR1 SGHTA, CDR2 FQGNSA. V was clipped by 0 bases and J by 4 bases; unmatched bases: 3. CDR3 length: 15 amino acids. Written as DNA, the CDR3 is TGTGCCAGCAGCTTAGCACAGGGGAGTAATCAGCCCCAGCATTTT. As protein: CASSLAQGSNQPQHF.

This chain links TRBV5-1 with TRBJ1-4, with D uncertain. Per the germline V gene, CDR1 is SGHRS and CDR2 is YFSETQ. Between the trimmed V and J ends, which lost 1 base and 0 bases, there was a span of 4 bases. This CDR3 has 14 residues. In nucleotides, the CDR3 is TGCGCCAGCAGCTTGTCTGCAACTAATGAAAAACTGTTTTTT. Its protein product is CASSLSATNEKLFF.

The gene calls are TRBV6-2 or TRBV6-3 and TRBJ2-5; TRBD1 aligns across 10 bases. CDR1 is MNHEY and CDR2 is SVGEGT in the germline V gene. This CDR3 has 15 residues. V shed 4 bases and J 5 bases; nucleotides not matched to a gene: 7. In DNA form, the CDR3 reads TGTGCCAGCAGTTCGAAGACAGGGGGCGTGGAGACCCAGTACTTC. This codes for CASSSKTGGVETQYF.

The chain combines TRBV4-2 with TRBJ1-6; D is ambiguous. CDR1 and CDR2 from the germline V gene are LGHNA and YNFKEQ. The germline V and J ends were trimmed by 4 bases and 5 bases, with 12 bases remaining between them. The length of the CDR3 is 15 residues. This CDR3 reads CASSRYQKNNSPLHF. The CDR3 DNA reads TGTGCCAGCAGCCGGTATCAGAAAAATAATTCACCCCTCCACTTT.

V gene TRBV7-6 combines with J gene TRBJ2-3, with TRBD2 matching over 12 bases. V gave up 4 bases and J gave up 4 bases; unmatched junction bases: 12. In germline, CDR1 is SGHVS, CDR2 FNYEAQ. This CDR3 contains 18 residues. This CDR3 reads CASSSRASGGATADTQYF. The CDR3 bases are TGTGCCAGCAGCTCCCGAGCTAGCGGGGGGGCGACCGCAGATACGCAGTATTTT.

The chain uses TRBV19 and TRBJ2-4; 8 positions match TRBD1. After removal of 4 bases from V and 6 bases from J, the junction contained 5 bases not matched to a gene. Germline lookup yields CDR1 LNHDA and CDR2 SQIVND (reference sequence). This CDR3 region has 14 residues. Here the CDR3 DNA reads TGTGCCAGTAGTAATCAGGGGGCGAGAAACATTCAGTACTTC. It encodes CASSNQGARNIQYF.

V and J are TRBV7-2 and TRBJ2-1, with D unresolved. The CDR3 extends over 15 amino acids. Per the germline V gene, CDR1 is SGHTA and CDR2 is FQGNSA. V lost 0 bases and J lost 6, with 12 bases in between. The CDR3 loop is CASSLAPSFGNEQFF. In DNA form, the CDR3 reads TGTGCCAGCAGCTTAGCCCCGAGTTTCGGCAATGAGCAGTTCTTC.

This clone was recorded a few times. The chain carries TRBV6-2 or TRBV6-3 and TRBJ1-1; D is uncertain. Germline-derived CDR1 and CDR2 are MNHEY and SVGEGT. Trimming pared 6 bases from V and 6 bases from J, leaving 17 bases between. The CDR3 consists of 14 residues. The CDR3 region has the DNA TGTGCCAGCAGCAAAGCGGGTTGGGGAGCTGAAGCTTTCTTT. Protein product: CASSKAGWGAEAFF.

Only one count was recorded for this clone. The rearrangement joins TRBV19 to TRBJ1-1; tentatively, D is TRBD1 (5 bases). The V end was cut by 3 bases, the J end by 3 bases, with 14 bases between. Germline CDR1 and CDR2: LNHDA and SQIVND (reference sequence). This CDR3 region has 15 residues. For the CDR3, the DNA is TGTGCCAGTAGTATGGGGAGGGGCGCCTACACTGAAGCTTTCTTT. This sequence encodes CASSMGRGAYTEAFF.

This sequence joins TRBV19 and TRBJ2-3, with 8 positions matching TRBD2. CDR1 LNHDA and CDR2 SQIVND come from the germline V gene (reference sequence). J was trimmed by 2 bases and V by 4 bases; bases with no gene match: 5. CDR3 length: 15 amino acids. CDR3 in amino acids: CASSNGGGSTDTQYF. The CDR3 region has the DNA TGTGCCAGTAGTAACGGCGGGGGGTCCACAGATACGCAGTATTTT. Drawing the rest from reference TRBV19 and TRBJ2-3, the complete variable domain is DGGITQSPKYLFRKEGQNVTLSCEQNLNHDAMYWYRQDPGQGLRLIYYSQIVNDFQKGDIAEGYSVSREKKESFPLTVTSAQKNPTAFYLCASSNGGGSTDTQYFGPGTRLTVL.

This clone was observed a single time. This rearrangement joins TRBV7-2 to TRBJ2-3; 7 nucleotides agree with TRBD1. This CDR3 spans 13 amino acids. J was trimmed by 4 bases and V by 3 bases; bases with no gene match: 1. CDR1 and CDR2 from the germline V gene are SGHTA and FQGNSA. The CDR3 here is CASSFQGADTQYF. The DNA of the CDR3 is TGTGCCAGCAGCTTCCAGGGGGCAGATACGCAGTATTTT.

The chain combines TRBV21-1 with TRBJ2-7; the DNA was not used to check the table's D call, TRBD2. TRBV21-1 is recorded as a pseudogene. This CDR3 comprises 14 residues. In DNA form, the CDR3 reads TGTGCCAGCAGCAAAGGGGCGGACTGGCACGAGCAGTACTTC. Its protein is CASSKGADWHEQYF.

This chain joins TRBV23-1 and TRBJ2-1, with TRBD1 identical over 9 bases. TRBV23-1 qualifies as an ORF whose function is uncertain. This CDR3 comprises 14 residues. Trimming cost V 1 base and J 7 bases; bases outside gene matches: 2. CDR3 DNA sequence: TGCGCCAGCAGTCAATGGGACAGGGTTAATGAGCAGTTCTTC. Residues: CASSQWDRVNEQFF.

The chain links TRBV7-2 to TRBJ2-1; 11 bases fit TRBD2. Germline loops: CDR1 SGHTA, CDR2 FQGNSA. The CDR3 has 15 residues. V shed 5 bases, J shed 5 bases, and the junction held 5 bases outside the gene matches. The CDR3 nucleotides are TGTGCCAGCAGCCGTAGCGGGGGGGCTAACAATGAGCAGTTCTTC. This encodes CASSRSGGANNEQFF.

J is TRBJ1-1 and V is TRBV4-1; the D gene is possibly TRBD1 (5 bases). CDR3 length: 14 residues. In germline, CDR1 is MGHRA, CDR2 YSYEKL. V was cut by 5 bases and J by 1 base, with 11 bases left in between. DNA of the CDR3: TGCGCCAGCAGCTCGTGGACATCGAACACTGAAGCTTTCTTT. It is translated as CASSSWTSNTEAFF.

This clone was seen a few times. V is TRBV7-2 and J is TRBJ1-2, with 12 bases aligning to TRBD1. V was pared by 7 bases and J by 4 bases, with 16 bases of the junction left unmatched. Germline lookup yields CDR1 SGHTA and CDR2 FQGNSA. The CDR3 totals 18 residues. Here the CDR3 reads CASTTSPGQGAAGYGYTF. As DNA, the CDR3 is TGTGCCAGCACAACATCGCCGGGACAGGGGGCAGCTGGCTATGGCTACACCTTC.

This sequence joins TRBV7-8 and TRBJ1-5; no clear D. Germline CDR1 is SGHVS and CDR2 is FQNEAQ. Trimming stripped 6 bases from V and 4 bases from J, with 16 bases between. There are 15 residues in the CDR3. Here the CDR3 reads CASSPRQDSNQPQHF. The CDR3 region has the DNA TGTGCCAGCAGTCCCCGCCAGGATTCTAATCAGCCCCAGCATTTT.

The genes are TRBV29-1 and TRBJ2-7, with TRBD1 identical over 7 bases. Germline-derived CDR1 and CDR2 are SQVTM and ANQGSEA. Unmatched junction bases numbered 3, after V lost 4 bases and J lost 6 bases. This CDR3 comprises 11 residues. The CDR3 spells CSVGDSVEQYF. CDR3 DNA sequence: TGCAGCGTTGGGGACAGTGTCGAGCAGTACTTC.

This clone was recorded only once. The CDR3 DNA follows: TGTGCCAGCAGTTTCGGCCTTAGCGGGGGGTACACCGGGGAGCTGTTTTTT. Residues: CASSFGLSGGYTGELFF. The chain combines TRBV7-2 with TRBJ2-2, with 10 positions matching TRBD2. The CDR3 sequence is 17 residues long. With 6 bases clipped from V and 3 bases from J, the junction kept 10 bases outside the gene matches. Germline V CDR1 and CDR2: SGHTA, FQGNSA.

The chain uses TRBV19 and TRBJ1-4, with TRBD1 matching over 7 bases. V was clipped by 6 bases and J by 5 bases; unmatched bases: 6. The CDR3 is 14 amino acids. The germline V gene has CDR1 LNHDA and CDR2 SQIVND (reference sequence). The DNA of the CDR3 is TGTGCCAGTAGAAGTATGACAGGGAATGAAAAACTGTTTTTT. Translating gives CASRSMTGNEKLFF.